This TCR beta chain was recorded in a study of monozygotic twins with inflammatory bowel disease (dated by TCRdb to between 2018 and 2021). Broadly, across the study: In total, roughly 30 monozygotic twin pairs made up the full study: 19 Danish pairs, all IBD-discordant, plus nine German pairs, of which four were IBD-concordant and five were IBD-discordant. The search for disease-associated traits relied mainly on comparing IBD patients with their genetically identical healthy co-twins within discordant pairs. Each individual had, on average, about 151 000 unique TCRalpha sequences and 181 000 unique TCRbeta sequences available for analysis.

Notes on this clonotype: Its antigen is currently not known.

The method behind the library was 5' RACE. The input for every TCR library was around 4,000 ng of total RNA. For each sample, cDNA was synthesized in eight separate reactions using SMARTScribe reverse transcriptase. During cDNA synthesis, template switching introduced unique molecular identifiers that contained a 6-nucleotide sample barcode. Amplification of TCRalpha and TCRbeta cDNA involved two nested PCRs of around 16 and 10 cycles, and each PCR was followed by bead purification. Before amplification, the cDNA was both treated with uracil DNA-glycosylase and purified with the QIAquick PCR purification kit. In the second PCR, Illumina TruSeq-compatible adapters and sample-specific barcodes were added. Library quality and concentration were assessed using TapeStation and Qubit, and approximately 5 ng of each library was pooled. Sequencing of pooled libraries was carried out on an Illumina HiSeq2500 single-index Rapid Run using 2 x 100 bp reads and custom sequencing primers. The paper's data handling went like this. UMI-based consensus assembly with MiGEC version 1.2.6 was used to correct PCR and sequencing errors. V(D)J alignment, clonotype assembly and CDR3 extraction were performed with MiXCR version 2.1.1. To normalise gene usage, clonotype sharing and MAIT/NKT TCR abundance, the analysis used the top 1000, 10 000 and 20 000 clonotypes per sample. After downsampling to 27 000 UMIs, diversity was calculated as the inverse Simpson index using the vegan R package. Paired Mann-Whitney U tests were applied to discordant twin pairs, and Benjamini-Hochberg correction was used for multiple testing. After reprocessing by TCRdb, each CDR3 protein sequence is one entry, and no DNA is given. TCRdb's processing, not the study's, gives the V and J calls here. This sample's listing comprises nearly 450,000 distinct CDR3 sequences. The ten biggest clones cover 2% to 3% of the sample.

The CDR3 numbers 15 residues from cysteine through phenylalanine. A DNA sequence was not provided. CDR1 and CDR2 are drawn from the germline V gene: LGHNA, YSLEER. Broad study findings and their caveats: Different T cell subtypes could not be distinguished in the analysis. Fewer clonotypes were shared with other individuals by IBD patients than by healthy twins, most markedly in patients showing signs of disease activity. No single strong signal or clonotype linked to IBD turned up in the results, so the idea that one exists was not supported. Measured by the inverse Simpson index, TCRbeta repertoire diversity was lower in IBD patients than in their healthy co-twins. No difference in repertoire similarity was observed between concordant and discordant twins, possibly owing to limited statistical power. Background noise and inter-individual variability may have been introduced into the repertoires by the differing immunosuppressive treatments among patients.

A 2.5 ml peripheral blood sample was drawn into PAXgene tubes per donor and stored at -80°C. Without T cell sorting, total RNA was isolated from whole blood using the PAXgene blood miRNA kit on an automated QIAcube. Peripheral blood from monozygotic twin pairs concordant or discordant for inflammatory bowel disease was subjected to deep TCRalpha and TCRbeta repertoire profiling with unique molecular barcoding. Smoking habits were recorded for all twin pairs, and individuals were classified as current, former or never smokers. Sequenced input: blood. This clonotype was obtained from a human donor with ulcerative colitis or Crohn's disease, or a healthy co-twin of an affected twin (not recorded which). The chain joins TRBV4-3 to TRBJ2-2; TCRdb proposes TRBD1, but this gene call is untestable without DNA. CDR3 protein: CASSQLTGNTGELFF.